This is a list of T cell receptor beta chains from one sample in a study of T-cell reconstitution after alpha-beta-depleted transplantation in children. TCRdb itself ran the PCR reads through MiXCR, one entry per CDR3 protein. The table includes some 120,000 distinct CDR3 sequences, roughly 23% detected once. The starting material was PBMCs, mostly from graft donor cells, obtained 180 days after TCRalphabeta/CD19-depleted stem cell transplant. The receptors come from a male patient aged 2 to 10 who had a stem cell transplant for chronic granulomatous disease, so the T cells may come from the graft donor. The CDR3 runs from the conserved cysteine through the conserved F or W. A D gene is named only where the DNA matches it firmly. Part of the rows lack a size; the others show once, few, many or a class for expanded clones.

>TRBJ1-2|TRBV7-9|-|-
CASSSDKNYGYTF
TGTGCCAGCAGCTCGGACAAAAACTATGGCTACACCTTC
>TRBJ2-3|TRBV29-1|-|TRBD1
CSAKQGFPPPDTQYF
TGCAGCGCAAAACAGGGGTTTCCCCCACCAGATACGCAGTATTTT
>TRBJ2-7|TRBV15|-|-
CATSSIPGPSYYEQYF
TGTGCCACCAGCAGTATCCCGGGACCGAGTTACTACGAGCAGTACTTC
>TRBJ1-1|TRBV5-1|-|-
CASSFNGKGGTEAFF
TGCGCCAGCAGCTTTAATGGCAAAGGGGGGACTGAAGCTTTCTTT
>TRBJ1-5|TRBV12-3/TRBV12-4|-|-
CASSLSGRNQPQHF
TGTGCCAGCAGTTTATCAGGGCGCAATCAGCCCCAGCATTTT
>TRBJ2-5|TRBV12-5|few|TRBD1
CASGLVRDRESDETQYF
TGTGCTAGTGGTTTGGTAAGGGACAGGGAGAGCGATGAGACCCAGTACTTC
>TRBJ1-2|TRBV20-1|many|-
CSAFDNRVSNYGYTF
TGCAGTGCCTTCGATAACAGGGTGTCGAACTATGGCTACACCTTC
>TRBJ2-3|TRBV5-6|-|-
CASSFGPDTQYF
TGTGCCAGCAGCTTTGGGCCCGATACGCAGTATTTT
>TRBJ2-5|TRBV12-3/TRBV12-4|-|TRBD1
CASSWDSQLTQYF
TGTGCCAGCAGTTGGGACAGCCAGTTGACCCAGTACTTC
>TRBJ2-5|TRBV5-1|-|TRBD2
CASSSWTSGSLETQYF
TGCGCCAGCAGCTCTTGGACTAGCGGGAGTTTAGAGACCCAGTACTTC
>TRBJ2-7|TRBV20-1|many|TRBD2
CSARDDGGGQYF
TGCAGTGCTAGAGATGACGGCGGGGGGCAGTACTTC
>TRBJ2-3|TRBV20-1|-|TRBD1
CSAREQTGGASDTQYF
TGCAGTGCTAGAGAACAGACAGGGGGCGCATCAGATACGCAGTATTTT
>TRBJ2-1|TRBV29-1|medium-sized|TRBD2
CSVEGLAGVSYNEQFF
TGCAGCGTTGAAGGTCTAGCGGGAGTCTCCTACAATGAGCAGTTCTTC
>TRBJ2-4|TRBV7-2|many|TRBD2
CASSLAAGLAELRAIQYF
TGTGCCAGCAGCTTAGCTGCGGGACTAGCGGAGTTACGGGCTATTCAGTACTTC
>TRBJ1-2|TRBV15|few|-
CATSRDETGHPYYGYTF
TGTGCCACCAGCAGAGATGAAACCGGACATCCGTACTATGGCTACACCTTC
>TRBJ1-2|TRBV7-2|many|TRBD1
CASTRDRGQGYTF
TGTGCCAGCACCCGAGACAGGGGGCAAGGCTACACCTTC
>TRBJ2-3|TRBV7-2|-|TRBD2
CASSFPFRTSEEDTQYF
TGTGCCAGCAGCTTCCCTTTTCGGACTAGCGAAGAAGATACGCAGTATTTT
>TRBJ2-1|TRBV5-1|many|-
CASSLDRGGVTYNEQFF
TGCGCCAGCAGCTTGGACCGAGGGGGAGTCACCTACAATGAGCAGTTCTTC
>TRBJ2-5|TRBV11-2|few|TRBD1
CASSESPLHTGGGETQYF
TGTGCCAGCAGCGAGAGCCCACTTCATACAGGGGGTGGGGAGACCCAGTACTTC
>TRBJ1-6|TRBV28|many|-
CASSLQGWNSPLHF
TGTGCCAGCAGTTTGCAGGGGTGGAATTCACCCCTCCACTTT
>TRBJ1-1|TRBV29-1|-|-
CSVEGGRLNTEAFF
TGCAGCGTTGAAGGGGGCCGGCTGAACACTGAAGCTTTCTTT
>TRBJ2-1|TRBV9|few|TRBD2
CASSVTSGGSSYNEQFF
TGTGCCAGCAGCGTGACTAGCGGGGGGTCCTCCTACAATGAGCAGTTCTTC
>TRBJ1-1|TRBV5-1|-|-
CASSFQQGLRNTEAFF
TGCGCCAGCAGCTTTCAACAGGGACTTAGAAACACTGAAGCTTTCTTT
>TRBJ2-2|TRBV6-5|few|-
CASSYSTRVATGELFF
TGTGCCAGCAGTTACTCCACCAGGGTGGCAACCGGGGAGCTGTTTTTT
>TRBJ1-2|TRBV12-3/TRBV12-4|many|-
CASSPGTPYGYTF
TGTGCCAGCAGTCCCGGGACTCCCTATGGCTACACCTTC
>TRBJ2-7|TRBV6-5|few|-
CASARGEEQYF
TGTGCCAGCGCCCGGGGTGAAGAGCAGTACTTC
>TRBJ2-7|TRBV20-1|few|TRBD1
CSARDSSTYEQYF
TGCAGTGCCCGGGACAGCTCTACCTACGAGCAGTACTTC
>TRBJ2-3|TRBV27|many|-
CASSPSTDTQYF
TGTGCCAGCAGCCCCAGCACAGATACGCAGTATTTT
>TRBJ2-3|TRBV12-3/TRBV12-4|-|TRBD2
CASSFRRLAGMLPQYF
TGTGCCAGCAGTTTTCGGCGACTAGCGGGAATGTTGCCGCAGTATTTT
>TRBJ2-1|TRBV20-1|-|TRBD2
CSPWLAVFNEQFF
TGCAGTCCCTGGCTAGCGGTTTTCAATGAGCAGTTCTTC
>TRBJ1-1|TRBV4-3|-|TRBD1
CASSQDQDRATEAFF
TGCGCCAGCAGCCAAGACCAAGACAGGGCCACTGAAGCTTTCTTT